These T cell receptor beta chains were read from a single sample in a study of CD8+CD57+ T cells in acquired aplastic anemia. TCRdb used MiXCR to reprocess the reads, holding one entry per CDR3 protein. The sample includes about 200,000 distinct CDR3 sequences, roughly 53% of them seen just once. Sequencing was performed on sorted CD4+, CD8+, or CD8+CD57+ T cells (not recorded which) from PBMCs. These receptors originate from a human donor with aplastic anemia. Both conserved end residues are trimmed from each CDR3.

>TRBJ1-5|TRBV2
ASTPRDDNQPQH
>TRBJ1-1|TRBV7-2
ASSYRVNTEAF
>TRBJ2-1|TRBV28
ASSPSGLAGRSEQF
>TRBJ1-2|TRBV6-5
ASSYSGSPRGYT
>TRBJ2-1|TRBV9
ASSVLSQGGNNEQF
>TRBJ1-6|TRBV15
ATSSMGQGNSPLH
>TRBJ1-1|TRBV2
ASSTGQGAATEAF
>TRBJ2-6|TRBV10-3
ATGQDFGANVLT
>TRBJ1-1|TRBV7-3
ASRADSGTGGTEAF
>TRBJ2-7|TRBV2
ASREPTTNYEQY
>TRBJ1-4|TRBV19
ATRRGDRPWREKLF
>TRBJ1-2|TRBV7-9
ASSLATGQGDGYT
>TRBJ1-2|TRBV6-1
ASSAQDRDYGYT
>TRBJ1-2|TRBV5-1
ASREDPGPGGYGYT
>TRBJ1-5|TRBV10-3
ATARLLGDSNQPQH
>TRBJ1-5|TRBV20-1
SARGQGGDQPQH
>TRBJ2-2|TRBV7-9
ASSLQINTGELF
>TRBJ2-7|TRBV15
ATSTRTQNYEQY
>TRBJ2-1|TRBV15
ATSRARSSYNEQF
>TRBJ1-1|TRBV5-8
ASQGASTEAF
>TRBJ1-3|TRBV12-3/TRBV12-4
ASSPGGTFSGNTIY
>TRBJ1-6|TRBV7-9
ASSLGRDSSPLH